This T cell receptor (beta chain) came from a study of blood T cell repertoires in COVID-19. V gave up 2 bases and J gave up 2 bases, with 9 bases separating them. The germline V gene encodes CDR1 GTSNPN and CDR2 SVGIG (reference sequence). The CDR3 is 13 amino acids. Sequencing used immunoSEQ multiplex PCR; TCRdb keeps in-frame clones, though not all of them. Among 35,000 to 50,000 clones, over 75% were seen once, and the ten largest hold 35% to 55%. The sequencing sample was made of peripheral blood. V is TRBV30 and J is TRBJ1-1; D may be TRBD1 (5 bases). The TCR sequence derives from an elderly woman with acute or convalescent COVID-19. For the CDR3, the DNA is TGTGCCTGGAGTACAGGTACTAACACTGAAGCTTTCTTT. Translating gives CAWSTGTNTEAFF.